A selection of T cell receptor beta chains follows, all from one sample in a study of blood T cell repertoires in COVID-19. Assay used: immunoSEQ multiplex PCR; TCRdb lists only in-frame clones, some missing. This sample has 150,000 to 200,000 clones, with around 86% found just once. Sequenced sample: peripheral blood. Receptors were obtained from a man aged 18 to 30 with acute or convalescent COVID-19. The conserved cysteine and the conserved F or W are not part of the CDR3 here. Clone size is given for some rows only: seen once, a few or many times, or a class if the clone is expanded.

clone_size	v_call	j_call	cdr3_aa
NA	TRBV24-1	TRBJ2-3	ATSDGPGGAAADTQY
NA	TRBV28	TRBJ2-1	ASSPPGLAGPNEQF
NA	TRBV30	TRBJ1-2	AWRTGESSGYT
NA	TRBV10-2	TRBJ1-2	ASTAGQGRGYT
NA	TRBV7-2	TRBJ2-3	ASSWTSGGPDTQY
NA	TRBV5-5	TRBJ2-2	ASSLGFEGEELF
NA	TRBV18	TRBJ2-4	ASSPLQGHGSKNIQY
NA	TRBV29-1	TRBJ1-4	SVAKQGHEKLF
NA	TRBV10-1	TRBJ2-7	ASSESREVEQY
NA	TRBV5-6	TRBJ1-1	ASSLPGQGAVVTEAF
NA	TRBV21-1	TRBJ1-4	ASPGETGPEKLF
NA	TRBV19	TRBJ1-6	ASRRAPGQMNSPLH
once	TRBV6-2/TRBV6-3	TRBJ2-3	ASSYSPSGGYTDTQY
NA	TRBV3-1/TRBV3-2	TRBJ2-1	ASSQQDRGRVEQF
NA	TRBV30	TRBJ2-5	AWSQYPGGETQY
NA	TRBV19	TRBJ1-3	ASNTVSGNTIY
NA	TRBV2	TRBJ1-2	ASKMDSLGGYT
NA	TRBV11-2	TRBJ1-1	ASSLRDFPSTEAF
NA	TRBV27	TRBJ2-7	ASSLFGGSYEQY
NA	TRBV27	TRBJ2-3	ASSPGLHTDTQY
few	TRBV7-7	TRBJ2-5	ASSPLAGPETQY
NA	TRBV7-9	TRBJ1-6	ASSAPMSALH
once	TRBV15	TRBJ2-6	ATSPARASGANVLT
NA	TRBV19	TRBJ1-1	ASQTNGDTEAF
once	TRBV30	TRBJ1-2	AWKRGRGSYGYT
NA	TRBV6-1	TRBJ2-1	ASSEEMGQGGRYNEQF
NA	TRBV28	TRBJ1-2	ASSTGTGGSYGYT
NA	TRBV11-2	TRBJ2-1	ASSFSGGGYNEQF
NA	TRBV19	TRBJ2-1	ASSTGGLTFDEQF
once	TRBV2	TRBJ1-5	ASKGVRDQPQH
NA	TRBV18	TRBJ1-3	ASSPEESSGNTIY
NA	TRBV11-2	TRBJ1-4	ASSSMTGAEKLF
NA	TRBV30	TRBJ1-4	AWSRMRQGIEKLF
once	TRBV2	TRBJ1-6	ASSTLQGSPLH
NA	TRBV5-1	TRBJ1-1	ASSSRGGGEAF
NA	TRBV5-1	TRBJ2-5	ASSPQGGETQY
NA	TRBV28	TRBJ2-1	ASSLSSGGRHEQF
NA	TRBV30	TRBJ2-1	AWDPGQGYYEQF
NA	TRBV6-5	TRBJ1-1	ASSYGTARVNTEAF
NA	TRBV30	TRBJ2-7	AWSVRLAGGYEQY
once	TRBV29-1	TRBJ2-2	SVLGTTNTGELF
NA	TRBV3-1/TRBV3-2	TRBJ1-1	AVKDEGRIRAF
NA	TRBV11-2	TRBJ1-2	ASSSNRGSGLRESGYT